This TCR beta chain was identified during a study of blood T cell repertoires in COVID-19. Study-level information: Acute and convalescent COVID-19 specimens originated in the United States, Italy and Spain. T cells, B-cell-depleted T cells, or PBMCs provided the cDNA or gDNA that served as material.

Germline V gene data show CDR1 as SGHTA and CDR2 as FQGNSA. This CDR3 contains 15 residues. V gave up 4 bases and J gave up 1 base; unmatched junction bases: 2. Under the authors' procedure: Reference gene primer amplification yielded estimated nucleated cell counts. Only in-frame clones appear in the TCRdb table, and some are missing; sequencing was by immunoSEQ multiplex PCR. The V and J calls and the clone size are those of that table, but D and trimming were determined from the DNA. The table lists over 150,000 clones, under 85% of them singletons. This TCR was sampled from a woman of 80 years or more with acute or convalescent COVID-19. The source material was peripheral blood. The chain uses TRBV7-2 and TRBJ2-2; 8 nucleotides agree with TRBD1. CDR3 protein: CASSSGQVNTGELFF. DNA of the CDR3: TGTGCCAGCAGCTCGGGACAGGTGAACACCGGGGAGCTGTTTTTT.